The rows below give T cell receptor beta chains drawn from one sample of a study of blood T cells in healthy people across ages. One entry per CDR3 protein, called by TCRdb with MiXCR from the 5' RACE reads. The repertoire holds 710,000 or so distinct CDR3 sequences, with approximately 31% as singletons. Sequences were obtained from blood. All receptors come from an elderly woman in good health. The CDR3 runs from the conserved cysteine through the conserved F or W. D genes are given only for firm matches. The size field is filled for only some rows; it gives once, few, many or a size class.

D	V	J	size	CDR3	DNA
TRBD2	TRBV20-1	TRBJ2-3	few	CRPGLAGGPDTQYF	TGCAGACCGGGACTAGCGGGGGGCCCAGATACGCAGTATTTT
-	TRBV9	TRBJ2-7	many	CASSGPLREQYF	TGTGCCAGCAGCGGACCCCTGCGGGAGCAGTACTTC
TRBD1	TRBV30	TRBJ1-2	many	CAWSPYRGGGYTF	TGTGCCTGGAGTCCGTACAGGGGTGGAGGCTACACCTTC
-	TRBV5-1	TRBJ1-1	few	CASRSRTVGTEAFF	TGCGCCAGCAGAAGTAGGACAGTGGGCACTGAAGCTTTCTTT
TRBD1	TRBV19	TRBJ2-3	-	CASSLYSGTGTFEDTQYF	TGTGCCAGTAGCCTTTACTCCGGGACAGGGACCTTCGAAGATACGCAGTATTTT
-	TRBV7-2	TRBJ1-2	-	CASSSIGRGNYGYTF	TGTGCCAGCAGCTCCATAGGCAGGGGAAACTATGGCTACACCTTC
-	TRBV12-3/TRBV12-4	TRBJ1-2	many	CASSPLTVNYGYTF	TGTGCCAGCAGCCCACTAACTGTTAACTATGGCTACACCTTC
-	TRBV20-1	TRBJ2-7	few	CSAGDRSYEQYF	TGCAGTGCTGGAGACCGGTCCTACGAGCAGTACTTC
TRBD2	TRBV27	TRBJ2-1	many	CASSLSSGGYDNEQFF	TGTGCCAGCAGTTTGTCGAGCGGGGGTTATGACAATGAGCAGTTCTTC
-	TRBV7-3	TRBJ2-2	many	CASSFTRTGELFF	TGTGCCAGCAGCTTCACTAGAACCGGGGAGCTGTTTTTT
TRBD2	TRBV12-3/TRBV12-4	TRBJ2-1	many	CASRTPGGRNEQFF	TGTGCCAGCAGGACCCCGGGGGGAAGAAATGAGCAGTTCTTC
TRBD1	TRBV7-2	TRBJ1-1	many	CASSRTGGGTEAFF	TGTGCCAGCAGCAGGACAGGTGGGGGGACTGAAGCTTTCTTT
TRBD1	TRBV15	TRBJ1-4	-	CATSGGDRGREKLFF	TGTGCCACCAGCGGGGGAGACAGGGGGCGTGAAAAACTGTTTTTT
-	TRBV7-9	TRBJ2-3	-	CASNSPVTEGDTQYF	TGTGCCAGCAACTCCCCCGTGACAGAGGGAGATACGCAGTATTTT
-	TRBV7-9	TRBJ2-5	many	CASSFRQVQETQYF	TGTGCCAGCAGCTTCCGACAGGTCCAAGAGACCCAGTACTTC
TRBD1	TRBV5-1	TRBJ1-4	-	CASSVFGQGDEKLFF	TGCGCCAGCAGCGTATTTGGACAGGGAGATGAAAAACTGTTTTTT
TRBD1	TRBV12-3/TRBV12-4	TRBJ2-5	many	CASSQGTGETQYF	TGTGCCAGCAGCCAGGGGACAGGAGAGACCCAGTACTTC
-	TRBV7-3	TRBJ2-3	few	CASARSTAGRTDTQYF	TGTGCCAGCGCGAGAAGCACCGCGGGGCGCACAGATACGCAGTATTTT
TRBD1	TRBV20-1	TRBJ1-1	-	CSASSAGTDNTEAFF	TGCAGTGCTAGTTCCGCCGGGACAGATAACACTGAAGCTTTCTTT
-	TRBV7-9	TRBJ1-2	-	CASSPVGGTGDRGYTF	TGTGCCAGCAGCCCCGTGGGAGGTACGGGAGACCGAGGCTACACCTTC
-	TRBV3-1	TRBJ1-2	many	CASSPLRGSGYGYTF	TGTGCCAGCAGCCCTCTCCGGGGATCTGGCTATGGCTACACCTTC
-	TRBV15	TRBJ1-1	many	CATSRDGRWNTEAFF	TGTGCCACCAGCAGAGATGGACGGTGGAACACTGAAGCTTTCTTT
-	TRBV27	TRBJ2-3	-	CASSRQRPGSTDTQYF	TGTGCCAGCAGTCGACAAAGGCCAGGTTCCACAGATACGCAGTATTTT